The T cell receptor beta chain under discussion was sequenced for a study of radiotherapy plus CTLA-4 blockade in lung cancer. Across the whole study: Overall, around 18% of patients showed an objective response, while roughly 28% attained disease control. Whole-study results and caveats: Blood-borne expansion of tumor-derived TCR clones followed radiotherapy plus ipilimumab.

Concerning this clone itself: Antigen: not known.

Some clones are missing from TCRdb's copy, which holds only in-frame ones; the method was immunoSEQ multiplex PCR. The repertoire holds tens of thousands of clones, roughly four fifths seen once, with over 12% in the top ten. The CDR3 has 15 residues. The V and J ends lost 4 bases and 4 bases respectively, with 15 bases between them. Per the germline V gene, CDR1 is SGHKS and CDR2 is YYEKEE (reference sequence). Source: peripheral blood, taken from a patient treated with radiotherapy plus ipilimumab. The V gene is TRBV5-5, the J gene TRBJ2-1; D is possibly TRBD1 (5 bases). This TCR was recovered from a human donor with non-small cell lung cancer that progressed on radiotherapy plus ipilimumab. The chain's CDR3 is CASSPTGYGYNEQFF. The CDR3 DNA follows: TGTGCCAGCAGCCCCACAGGCTATGGGTACAATGAGCAGTTCTTC.